Each of the 9 T cell receptor beta chains below was sequenced from the same sample in a study of shared clonotypes between healthy human individuals. Using immunoSEQ multiplex PCR, the repertoire was profiled, and TCRdb retains in-frame clones only, with some absent. This table has approximately 2,300,000 clones, less than 95% appearing once. Sequences were obtained from naive CD4+ T cells from PBMCs. Stated subset: CD45RA+ positively selected. Every receptor here comes from a man aged 18 to 35 in good health. Some clones in this sample may be carry-over from other donors' samples.

This clone was counted a single time. The chain joins TRBV4-2 to TRBJ2-5; weak D call: TRBD2 (6 bases). Germline loops: CDR1 LGHNA, CDR2 YNFKEQ. V was clipped by 0 bases and J by 5 bases, with 10 bases between them. This CDR3 comprises 14 residues. CDR3 residues: CASSQEEGRETQYF. In nucleotides, the CDR3 is TGTGCCAGCAGCCAAGAGGAGGGGAGGGAGACCCAGTACTTC.

V usage is TRBV7-9 and J usage is TRBJ2-3; no reliable D call. With 5 bases removed from V and 0 bases from J, the gap between germline ends came to 15 bases. Germline CDR1 is SEHNR and CDR2 is FQNEAQ (reference sequence). The length of the CDR3 is 16 residues. CDR3 coding DNA: TGTGCCAGCAGCCCCCCAGGTTTTCGTAGCACAGATACGCAGTATTTT. Its translation: CASSPPGFRSTDTQYF.

V is TRBV5-3 and J is TRBJ1-2; D is ambiguous. TRBV5-3 falls under the ORF class, with uncertain function. The CDR3 is made up of 11 amino acids. V gave up 7 bases and J gave up 5 bases, with 9 bases separating them. CDR3 nucleotide sequence: TGTGCCAGACCCCTCGAATATGGCTACACCTTC. Residues: CARPLEYGYTF.

Only one count was recorded for this clone. The CDR3 sequence is CASSLTQVATDTQYF. In nucleotides, the CDR3 is TGCGCCAGCAGCTTGACACAGGTTGCGACAGATACGCAGTATTTT. V is TRBV5-1 and J is TRBJ2-3, with TRBD1 as a possible D gene (5 bases). This CDR3 region has 15 residues. Germline assignment: CDR1 SGHRS and CDR2 YFSETQ. Trimming left V 1 base short and J 3 bases short, with 12 bases between. The variable domain in full, with the rest retrieved from reference TRBV5-1 and TRBJ2-3, is KAGVTQTPRYLIKTRGQQVTLSCSPISGHRSVSWYQQTPGQGLQFLFEYFSETQRNKGNFPGRFSGRQFSNSRSEMNVSTLELGDSALYLCASSLTQVATDTQYFGPGTRLTVL.

Turning to this clone: Distinct nucleotide sequences in the sample also encode this CDR3. The chain recombines TRBV30 with TRBJ1-2; possibly TRBD1 for D (5 bases). Trimming cost V 2 bases and J 5 bases, with 9 bases left between them. Germline assignment: CDR1 GTSNPN and CDR2 SVGIG (reference sequence). The CDR3 length is 12 residues. The CDR3 reads CAWSSGRYGYTF. In DNA form, the CDR3 reads TGTGCCTGGAGTTCGGGGCGGTATGGCTACACCTTC. The full variable domain, rest sourced from reference TRBV30 and TRBJ1-2, is SQTIHQWPATLVQPVGSPLSLECTVEGTSNPNLYWYRQAAGRGLQLLFYSVGIGQISSEVPQNLSASRPQDRQFILSSKKLLLSDSGFYLCAWSSGRYGYTFGSGTRLTVV.

This clone occurred once. The sample carries other DNA sequences with the same CDR3. The chain is built from TRBV28 and TRBJ1-2; TRBD1 agrees at 8 bases. The junction had 1 base not matched to a gene; V was cut back by 5 bases and J by 2 bases. Germline-derived CDR1 and CDR2 are MDHEN and SYDVKM. The CDR3 is 13 residues long. DNA for the CDR3: TGTGCCAGCAGTCGGACAGGGAACTATGGCTACACCTTC. Protein product: CASSRTGNYGYTF.

The rearrangement links TRBV18 to TRBJ2-7; D is possibly TRBD1 (5 bases). With 2 bases removed from V and 0 bases from J, the gap between germline ends came to 11 bases. The CDR3 is 15 residues long. Germline CDR1 reads KGHSH; CDR2 reads LQKENI. The CDR3 region is CASSPRQLSSYEQYF. The DNA of the CDR3 is TGTGCCAGCTCACCAAGACAGCTAAGCTCCTACGAGCAGTACTTC.

This clone was detected only a few times. This chain uses TRBV11-2 with TRBJ2-7; D is possibly TRBD1 (5 bases). Trimming removed 0 bases at V and 11 bases at J, with 11 bases between. In germline, CDR1 is SGHAT, CDR2 FQNNGV. The CDR3 is 12 amino acids. The CDR3 loop reads CASSLETAFKYF. In nucleotides, the CDR3 is TGTGCCAGCAGCTTAGAGACAGCATTCAAGTACTTC. Combining the CDR3 with reference TRBV11-2 and TRBJ2-7 gives the whole variable domain EAGVAQSPRYKIIEKRQSVAFWCNPISGHATLYWYQQILGQGPKLLIQFQNNGVVDDSQLPKDRFSAERLKGVDSTLKIQPAKLEDSAVYLCASSLETAFKYFGPGTRLTVT.

V and J are TRBV7-8 and TRBJ1-5, with D perhaps TRBD1 (6 bases). V was pared by 5 bases and J by 0 bases, with 23 bases between. The germline V gene encodes CDR1 SGHVS and CDR2 FQNEAQ. The CDR3 sequence is 19 residues long. Here the CDR3 reads CASSPWRTARGTSNQPQHF. DNA of the CDR3: TGTGCCAGCAGCCCCTGGCGGACAGCCCGGGGGACTAGCAATCAGCCCCAGCATTTT. Looking up the rest from reference TRBV7-8 and TRBJ1-5 gives the full variable domain: GAGVSQSPRYKVAKRGQDVALRCDPISGHVSLFWYQQALGQGPEFLTYFQNEAQLDKSGLPSDRFFAERPEGSVSTLKIQRTQQEDSAVYLCASSPWRTARGTSNQPQHFGDGTRLSIL.